What follows is one TCR beta chain and its context. Its cognate antigen is unknown. 5'RACE with 10-nucleotide random UMIs generated the cDNA. From the 5' RACE reads, TCRdb called clonotypes with MiXCR, one entry per CDR3 protein. Of approximately 31,000 distinct CDR3 sequences detected, approximately 13% appear once; the ten largest clones hold roughly 2.2%. Indicated time point: longitudinal time-point 2. Unsorted libraries came from 2 million PBMCs stored at -80 °C. This sample stems from a study of neurological immune-mediated disorders. Findings of the study overall: Expanded clones shared no CDR3 amino acid sequences across subjects, suggesting private repertoires in all groups. Whereas HTLV-1-associated myelopathy showed the most TCR clonal expansion, multiple sclerosis showed the least, with levels below those of healthy controls.

This CDR3 comprises 15 residues. V lost 5 bases and J lost 4; bases outside the gene matches: 6. Germline CDR1 reads SGHTA; CDR2 reads FQGNSA. Material: PBMCs. This TCR was sampled from a woman in her forties in good health. The chain joins TRBV7-2 to TRBJ2-1; TRBD2 matches at 9 bases. This CDR3 is CASSRTSGPYNEQFF. The CDR3 bases are TGTGCCAGCAGCCGTACTAGCGGGCCGTACAATGAGCAGTTCTTC.